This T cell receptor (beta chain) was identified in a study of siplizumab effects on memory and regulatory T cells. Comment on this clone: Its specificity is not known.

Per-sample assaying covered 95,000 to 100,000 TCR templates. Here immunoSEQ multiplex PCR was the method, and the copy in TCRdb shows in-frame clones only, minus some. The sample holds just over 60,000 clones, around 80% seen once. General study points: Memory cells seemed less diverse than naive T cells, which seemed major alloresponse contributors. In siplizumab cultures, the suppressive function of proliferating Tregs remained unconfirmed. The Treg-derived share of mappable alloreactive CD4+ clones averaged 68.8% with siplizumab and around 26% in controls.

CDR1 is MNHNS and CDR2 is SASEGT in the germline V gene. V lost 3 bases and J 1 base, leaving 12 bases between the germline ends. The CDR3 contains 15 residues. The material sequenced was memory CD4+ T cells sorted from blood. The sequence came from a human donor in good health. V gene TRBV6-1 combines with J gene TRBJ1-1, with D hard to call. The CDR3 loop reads CASSDGYWGNTEAFF. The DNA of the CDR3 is TGTGCCAGCAGTGACGGTTATTGGGGGAACACTGAAGCTTTCTTT.